One sample yielded the 31 T cell receptor beta chains listed below, sequenced in a study of cytomegalovirus exposure and HLA in healthy donors. The PCR had 60 Vbeta and 13 Jbeta primers. Clones were sequenced by immunoSEQ multiplex PCR, and TCRdb holds only the in-frame ones, with some missing. This repertoire shows 120,000 to 150,000 clones, about 61% found once; its top ten account for approximately 1.7%. The sequencing input was PBMCs. The receptors come from a male donor in good health and CMV-seronegative.

This clone has just a few counts. The chain uses TRBV9 and TRBJ2-7; 8 bases map to TRBD2. The J call is doubtful: the DNA matches TRBJ2-1 better. The CDR3 runs 15 residues. Germline CDR1 and CDR2: SGDLS and YYNGEE. CDR3: CASSGGTRSANEQFF. CDR3 DNA sequence: TGTGCCAGCAGCGGGGGGACTAGATCAGCCAATGAGCAGTTCTTC.

This clone showed up just once. The J gene is TRBJ1-1, the V gene TRBV14; 7 nucleotides match TRBD1. Losses at the gene ends were 1 base for V and 3 bases for J; bases not matched to a gene: 11. CDR1 and CDR2 (germline): SGHDN, FVKESK. The CDR3 sequence is 17 residues long. CDR3 loop: CASSQVGQGVTDTEAFF. CDR3 sequence (DNA): TGTGCCAGCAGCCAAGTGGGGCAGGGGGTAACTGACACTGAAGCTTTCTTT.

The chain uses TRBV5-4 and TRBJ1-1, with D perhaps TRBD1 (5 bases). Germline V gene data show CDR1 as SGHNT and CDR2 as YYREEE (reference sequence). The CDR3 contains 15 residues. Between the trimmed V and J ends, which lost 0 bases and 0 bases, there was a span of 9 bases. CDR3 DNA: TGTGCCAGCAGCTTGGGGACAACCATGAACACTGAAGCTTTCTTT. Amino acid sequence: CASSLGTTMNTEAFF.

This clone was counted a single time. This chain joins TRBV27 and TRBJ2-1; D perhaps matches TRBD2 (5 bases). The CDR3 extends over 15 amino acids. CDR1 MNHEY and CDR2 SMNVEV come from the germline V gene (reference sequence). Trimming removed 0 bases from V and 5 bases from J, with 11 bases in between. CDR3 sequence reads: CASSLSPGSNNEQFF. For the CDR3, the DNA is TGTGCCAGCAGTTTATCTCCGGGGTCAAACAATGAGCAGTTCTTC.

This clone was seen a handful of times. This chain links TRBV29-1 with TRBJ2-5; the match to TRBD1 covers 8 bases. V shed 4 bases, J shed 6 bases, and the junction held 10 bases outside the gene matches. Looked up from germline, CDR1 is SQVTM and CDR2 is ANQGSEA. The CDR3 is 14 amino acids. Written as DNA, the CDR3 is TGCAGCGTTGTATGGCAGGGGGCTGAGAAGACCCAGTACTTC. It is translated as CSVVWQGAEKTQYF.

The V and J genes are TRBV6-5 and TRBJ2-5; tentatively, D is TRBD2 (6 bases). V was pared by 10 bases and J by 0 bases, with 15 bases between. Germline V gene lookup returns CDR1 MNHEY and CDR2 SVGAGI. This CDR3 region has 14 residues. CDR3 residues: CATRPGDYQETQYF. The CDR3 DNA sequence: TGTGCCACCCGACCCGGGGACTACCAAGAGACCCAGTACTTC.

The chain is built from TRBV2 and TRBJ1-4; D is ambiguous. This CDR3 has 15 amino acids. Germline V gene data show CDR1 as SNHLY and CDR2 as FYNNEI. Trimming took off 8 bases at V and 3 bases at J, with 16 bases between the two ends. The CDR3 DNA is TGTGCCAGCCTAGAACGGGGTGTACCTAATGAAAAACTGTTTTTT. It encodes CASLERGVPNEKLFF.

V and J are TRBV29-1 and TRBJ2-2; D might be TRBD1 (6 bases). The CDR3 has 15 residues. With 6 bases removed from V and 7 bases from J, the gap between germline ends came to 21 bases. Germline CDR1 reads SQVTM; CDR2 reads ANQGSEA. CDR3 bases: TGCAGCGTCGACGCCGGGACAAAATTTAGCGGGGAGCTGTTTTTT. It codes for CSVDAGTKFSGELFF.

There are a few counts of this clone. The V call is TRBV2, the J call TRBJ1-2; 8 bases map to TRBD1. CDR1 is SNHLY, CDR2 FYNNEI, per germline. J gave up 4 bases and V 5 bases, and 6 bases lay outside the gene matches. This CDR3 region has 14 residues. The CDR3 region has the DNA TGTGCCAGCAGTCCCCGGACAGGGTCCTATGGCTACACCTTC. Protein: CASSPRTGSYGYTF.

There are a few counts of this clone. At the DNA level, this CDR3 is encoded by other sequences in the same sample as well. The rearrangement joins TRBV6-6 to TRBJ1-2; TRBD1 agrees at 8 bases. Germline lookup yields CDR1 MNHNY and CDR2 SVGAGI (reference sequence). With V trimmed by 2 bases and J by 3 bases, 5 bases remained unmatched. This CDR3 region has 15 residues. CDR3 sequence reads: CASSYPDRGDYGYTF. In nucleotides, the CDR3 is TGTGCCAGCAGTTACCCAGACAGGGGCGACTATGGCTACACCTTC.

V gene TRBV28 combines with J gene TRBJ1-2, with TRBD1 as a possible D gene (6 bases). This CDR3 region has 15 residues. Trimming left V 3 bases short and J 1 base short, with 12 bases between. Germline V gene sequence: CDR1 MDHEN, CDR2 SYDVKM. CDR3 in DNA: TGTGCCAGCAGTTTCAGGGGATCGGATAACTATGGCTACACCTTC. Its translation: CASSFRGSDNYGYTF.

The chain uses TRBV27 and TRBJ2-7; unclear D gene. Trimming shortened V by 1 base and J by 3 bases, and 10 bases separated the two germline ends. CDR3 size: 14 residues. Germline-derived CDR1 and CDR2 are MNHEY and SMNVEV (reference sequence). The CDR3 loop is CASSLLAGNYEQYF. CDR3 nucleotide sequence: TGTGCCAGCAGTTTATTGGCAGGAAACTACGAGCAGTACTTC.

This clone appeared a few times. V gene TRBV12-2 combines with J gene TRBJ2-1; TRBD2, the D gene given by the table, was not confirmed from the DNA. TRBV12-2 is a pseudogene segment. The length of the CDR3 is 16 residues. CDR3 DNA: TGTGCAAGTCGCTTGCCTAGCGGGGTGGCATACAATGAGCAGTTCTTC. This codes for CASRLPSGVAYNEQFF.

This clone was found a few times. The chain combines TRBV6-6 with TRBJ2-3; D uncertain. V was pared by 6 bases and J by 2 bases, with 6 bases between. The V gene's germline CDR1 is MNHNY and CDR2 SVGAGI (reference sequence). This CDR3 has 12 residues. The CDR3 loop is CASSIYTDTQYF. Written as DNA, the CDR3 is TGTGCCAGCAGCATCTACACAGATACGCAGTATTTT.

V is TRBV18 and J is TRBJ2-1, with 10 bases identical to TRBD2. The V gene's germline CDR1 is KGHSH and CDR2 LQKENI. Trimming removed 0 bases from V and 4 bases from J; junction bases left unmatched: 3. The CDR3 totals 16 residues. The CDR3 here is CASSPPSSGGYNEQFF. The CDR3, as DNA: TGTGCCAGCTCACCACCATCTAGCGGGGGATACAATGAGCAGTTCTTC.

The V call is TRBV28, the J call TRBJ2-3, with TRBD1 identical over 12 bases. Per the germline V gene, CDR1 is MDHEN and CDR2 is SYDVKM. V was pared by 5 bases and J by 5 bases, with 17 bases of the junction left unmatched. This CDR3 comprises 19 residues. The CDR3 spells CASSPPGQGAKKKRDTQYF. CDR3 nucleotide sequence: TGTGCCAGCAGTCCCCCGGGACAGGGGGCTAAGAAGAAACGAGATACGCAGTATTTT. The variable domain in full, with the rest retrieved from reference TRBV28 and TRBJ2-3, is DVKVTQSSRYLVKRTGEKVFLECVQDMDHENMFWYRQDPGLGLRLIYFSYDVKMKEKGDIPEGYSVSREKKERFSLILESASTNQTSMYLCASSPPGQGAKKKRDTQYFGPGTRLTVL.

The chain joins TRBV19 to TRBJ1-5, with 12 bases identical to TRBD1. J gave up 3 bases and V 7 bases, and 10 bases lay outside the gene matches. The CDR3 runs 17 residues. Germline V gives CDR1 LNHDA, CDR2 SQIVND (reference sequence). CDR3 in amino acids: CASTTGGTGGLNQPQHF. In nucleotides, the CDR3 is TGTGCCAGTACTACTGGGGGGACAGGGGGCCTCAATCAGCCCCAGCATTTT.

V gene TRBV30 combines with J gene TRBJ1-5; D remains unclear. The V gene's germline CDR1 is GTSNPN and CDR2 SVGIG (reference sequence). V lost 0 bases and J 7 bases, leaving 10 bases between the germline ends. The CDR3 consists of 13 residues. CDR3 bases: TGTGCCTGGAGTGTAGACGGGGAGCAGCCCCAGCATTTT. Its protein product is CAWSVDGEQPQHF.

The chain links TRBV7-3 to TRBJ1-4, with 9 bases matching TRBD1. The CDR3 extends over 15 amino acids. Per the germline V gene, CDR1 is SGHTA and CDR2 is FQGTGA. J gave up 0 bases and V 5 bases, and 1 base lay outside the gene matches. CDR3 nucleotide sequence: TGTGCCAGCAGCGGACAGGGGACAACTAATGAAAAACTGTTTTTT. It codes for CASSGQGTTNEKLFF.

The V and J genes are TRBV10-2 and TRBJ1-4; D not resolved. Germline loops: CDR1 WSHSY, CDR2 SAAADI. Trimming left V 6 bases short and J 7 bases short, with 21 bases between. The CDR3 length is 16 residues. The CDR3: CASRESVGGFSEKLFF. CDR3 bases: TGCGCCAGCAGGGAAAGTGTCGGAGGGTTCAGTGAAAAACTGTTTTTT.

V gene TRBV19 combines with J gene TRBJ2-3, with 11 bases matching TRBD2. The germline V gene encodes CDR1 LNHDA and CDR2 SQIVND (reference sequence). V gave up 4 bases and J gave up 6 bases; unmatched junction bases: 9. The CDR3 covers 16 residues. The CDR3: CASSNIAGGSQDTQYF. As DNA, the CDR3 is TGTGCCAGTAGTAACATAGCGGGGGGGTCGCAGGATACGCAGTATTTT.

The rearrangement links TRBV27 to TRBJ2-5; D uncertain. The CDR3 extends over 13 amino acids. The V end was cut by 9 bases, the J end by 5 bases, with 16 bases between. The germline V gene has CDR1 MNHEY and CDR2 SMNVEV (reference sequence). The CDR3 sequence is CASSPEWAETQYF. Here the CDR3 DNA reads TGTGCCAGTTCCCCCGAGTGGGCGGAGACCCAGTACTTC.

In nucleotides, the CDR3 is TGCAGCGTCTCAGGGGATCGAGAGACCCAGTACTTC. Protein product: CSVSGDRETQYF. The chain links TRBV29-1 to TRBJ2-5; tentatively, D is TRBD1 (6 bases). The CDR3 has 12 amino acids. Trimming removed 6 bases at V and 4 bases at J, with 12 bases between. CDR1 and CDR2 (germline): SQVTM, ANQGSEA.

The chain has TRBV5-1 and TRBJ2-7; possible D gene TRBD1, 5 bases. Trimming stripped 1 base from V and 5 bases from J, with 10 bases between. Germline V gene sequence: CDR1 SGHRS, CDR2 YFSETQ. The CDR3 loop spans 13 amino acids. CDR3 in DNA: TGCGCCAGCAGCTTGTCAGGGAACAACGAGCAGTACTTC. This codes for CASSLSGNNEQYF.

The V and J genes are TRBV29-1 and TRBJ1-2, with 9 bases fitting TRBD1. Per the germline V gene, CDR1 is SQVTM and CDR2 is ANQGSEA. V lost 7 bases, J lost 0 bases, and 3 bases stayed unmatched. The CDR3 extends over 13 amino acids. The DNA of the CDR3 is TGCAGCGGCGGGACAGGGTCTAACTATGGCTACACCTTC. As protein: CSGGTGSNYGYTF.

This clone was detected a few times. This rearrangement joins TRBV28 to TRBJ2-5, with a tentative D call TRBD1 (5 bases). CDR1 is MDHEN, CDR2 SYDVKM, per germline. V was trimmed by 3 bases and J by 3 bases, leaving 20 bases between them. The CDR3 is made up of 17 amino acids. The CDR3 sequence is CASSFNGRQGAEETQYF. The CDR3 nucleotides read TGTGCCAGCAGTTTCAATGGTCGCCAAGGGGCCGAAGAGACCCAGTACTTC.

The chain couples TRBV7-2 to TRBJ2-7; D possibly corresponds to TRBD1 (6 bases). CDR1 is SGHTA and CDR2 is FQGNSA in the germline V gene. The CDR3 is 14 amino acids. V lost 2 bases and J lost 2, with 10 bases in between. Written as DNA, the CDR3 is TGTGCCAGCAGCTTAAGTGGGGGCCCCTACGAGCAGTACTTC. Protein sequence: CASSLSGGPYEQYF.

This clone was observed a handful of times. This rearrangement joins TRBV14 to TRBJ2-1; 9 nucleotides match TRBD2. The germline gives CDR1 SGHDN, CDR2 FVKESK. Losses at the gene ends were 4 bases for V and 1 base for J; bases not matched to a gene: 5. The CDR3 is made up of 16 amino acids. CDR3 region: CASSLRGGDSYNEQFF. The DNA for the CDR3 is TGTGCCAGCAGCCTACGCGGGGGGGATTCCTACAATGAGCAGTTCTTC.

This clone was seen a single time. V and J are TRBV6-1 and TRBJ2-1; TRBD2 matches 11 bases. Germline lookup yields CDR1 MNHNS and CDR2 SASEGT. The CDR3 covers 14 residues. Trimming took 4 bases from V and 8 from J; bases not matched to a gene: 4. CDR3 coding DNA: TGTGCCAGCAGTGTGCTAGCGGGGGGCTATGAGCAGTTCTTC. This gives the protein CASSVLAGGYEQFF.

This clone was detected a few times. The rearrangement uses TRBV4-3 and TRBJ2-3, with TRBD2 matching over 9 bases. The CDR3 length is 18 residues. Per the germline V gene, CDR1 is LGHNA and CDR2 is YSLEER. The junction had 14 bases not matched to a gene; V was cut back by 1 base and J by 6 bases. The CDR3 loop reads CASSQAWGLAGRGDTQYF. The CDR3 bases are TGCGCCAGCAGCCAAGCATGGGGGCTAGCGGGGCGAGGGGATACGCAGTATTTT.

This clone was seen more than once but under ten times. The rearrangement uses TRBV27 and TRBJ2-6; TRBD1 aligns across 10 bases. This CDR3 is built from 19 residues. Trimming removed 3 bases from V and 3 bases from J; junction bases left unmatched: 11. Germline values: CDR1 MNHEY, CDR2 SMNVEV (reference sequence). CDR3 DNA: TGTGCCAGCAGTTTCCTCCGGGACAGGGGTACCTTTGGGGCCAACGTCCTGACTTTC. Amino acids: CASSFLRDRGTFGANVLTF.